The 30 T cell receptor beta chains listed next were all sequenced from one sample in a study of cytomegalovirus exposure and HLA in healthy donors. The PCR contained 60 Vbeta and 13 Jbeta primers. The repertoire was sequenced with immunoSEQ multiplex PCR; TCRdb's copy has only in-frame clones and lacks some. The sample lists roughly 150,000 clones, less than 10% occurring once. The sequencing sample was made of PBMCs. Receptors originate from a man aged 50 to 59 in good health and CMV-seronegative.

The V and J genes are TRBV5-1 and TRBJ2-6; D is unresolved. Per the germline V gene, CDR1 is SGHRS and CDR2 is YFSETQ. The CDR3 is made up of 15 amino acids. V lost 4 bases and J lost 2, with 10 bases in between. The CDR3 DNA sequence: TGCGCCAGCAGCCCCTCCCCCGCTGGGGCCAACGTCCTGACTTTC. It codes for CASSPSPAGANVLTF.

This clone was counted a few times. This chain connects TRBV5-1 to TRBJ2-7, with TRBD2 matching 10 bases. Germline CDR1 and CDR2: SGHRS and YFSETQ. The CDR3 is 15 amino acids. J gave up 5 bases and V 6 bases, and 11 bases lay outside the gene matches. In DNA form, the CDR3 reads TGCGCCAGCACCCAATCTAGCGGGAGCTTAAACGAGCAGTACTTC. This codes for CASTQSSGSLNEQYF. Variable domain in full (rest from reference TRBV5-1 and TRBJ2-7): KAGVTQTPRYLIKTRGQQVTLSCSPISGHRSVSWYQQTPGQGLQFLFEYFSETQRNKGNFPGRFSGRQFSNSRSEMNVSTLELGDSALYLCASTQSSGSLNEQYFGPGTRLTVT.

The chain uses TRBV18 and TRBJ2-1, with D possibly TRBD1 on 6 matching bases. V dropped 6 bases and J dropped 3 bases, with 18 bases sitting between them. CDR1 is KGHSH and CDR2 is LQKENI in the germline V gene. The CDR3 has 16 amino acids. Here the CDR3 reads CASSLGNRVNYNEQFF. CDR3 nucleotides: TGTGCCAGCTCCCTAGGCAACAGGGTTAACTACAATGAGCAGTTCTTC.

CDR3 nucleotide sequence: TGTGCCAGTAGTCCCGACGGGGTAGTTGGCGAGCAGTACTTC. Translated: CASSPDGVVGEQYF. The gene calls are TRBV19 and TRBJ2-7, with D maybe TRBD2 (5 bases). The V gene's germline CDR1 is LNHDA and CDR2 SQIVND (reference sequence). The V end was cut by 5 bases, the J end by 6 bases, with 17 bases between. This CDR3 contains 14 residues. Drawing the rest from reference TRBV19 and TRBJ2-7, the complete variable domain is DGGITQSPKYLFRKEGQNVTLSCEQNLNHDAMYWYRQDPGQGLRLIYYSQIVNDFQKGDIAEGYSVSREKKESFPLTVTSAQKNPTAFYLCASSPDGVVGEQYFGPGTRLTVT.

The CDR3 DNA reads TGTGCCTGGAGTGTACCTCAGGTCAGTCAGCCCCAGCATTTT. Translation: CAWSVPQVSQPQHF. The chain uses TRBV30 and TRBJ1-5; no clear D. The CDR3 is 14 residues long. The ends were cut back, 0 bases at V and 6 bases at J, with 12 bases in the middle. Looked up from germline, CDR1 is GTSNPN and CDR2 is SVGIG (reference sequence).

This clone turned up a few times. The chain has TRBV5-6 and TRBJ2-4; TRBD2 is a possible D gene (6 bases). This CDR3 spans 14 amino acids. Germline-derived CDR1 and CDR2 are SGHDT and YYEEEE. With 4 bases removed from V and 1 base from J, the gap between germline ends came to 9 bases. The CDR3 loop reads CASSAGGAKNIQYF. The DNA for the CDR3 is TGTGCCAGCAGCGCTGGGGGGGCCAAAAACATTCAGTACTTC.

V and J are TRBV28 and TRBJ2-6, with TRBD2 matching 10 bases. This CDR3 spans 20 amino acids. V shed 5 bases, J shed 2 bases, and the junction held 15 bases outside the gene matches. Germline V CDR1 and CDR2: MDHEN, SYDVKM. CDR3 nucleotide sequence: TGTGCCAGCAGTCCCCCAGGGGGGAAGCGGGAGGGCCCTGGGGCCAACGTCCTGACTTTC. Translation: CASSPPGGKREGPGANVLTF. The full variable domain, completed using reference TRBV28 and TRBJ2-6, is DVKVTQSSRYLVKRTGEKVFLECVQDMDHENMFWYRQDPGLGLRLIYFSYDVKMKEKGDIPEGYSVSREKKERFSLILESASTNQTSMYLCASSPPGGKREGPGANVLTFGAGSRLTVL.

CDR3: CASSIERWANVLTF. As DNA, the CDR3 is TGTGCCAGTAGTATTGAACGGTGGGCCAACGTCCTGACTTTC. The V and J genes are TRBV19 and TRBJ2-6, with no clear D. This CDR3 is 14 amino acids long. The germline gives CDR1 LNHDA, CDR2 SQIVND (reference sequence). With 3 bases removed from V and 5 bases from J, the gap between germline ends came to 8 bases.

This clone turned up a few times. J is TRBJ2-5 and V is TRBV11-2; possibly TRBD1 for D (5 bases). The germline gives CDR1 SGHAT, CDR2 FQNNGV. Between the trimmed V and J ends, which lost 3 bases and 1 base, there was a span of 6 bases. The CDR3 is 13 amino acids. CDR3 in amino acids: CASSLTVQETQYF. DNA of the CDR3: TGTGCCAGCAGCTTGACAGTCCAAGAGACCCAGTACTTC.

This chain links TRBV29-1 with TRBJ1-4; 7 positions agree with TRBD1. Germline V gene sequence: CDR1 SQVTM, CDR2 ANQGSEA. The CDR3 is 14 amino acids. The V gene end was trimmed by 4 bases and the J gene end by 7 bases; junction bases not matched to a gene: 9. CDR3 region: CSVGLTGSGEKLFF. Here the CDR3 DNA reads TGCAGCGTTGGCCTGACAGGGTCGGGTGAAAAACTGTTTTTT.

This clone showed up just a few times. The rearrangement joins TRBV5-4 to TRBJ2-2; D is undetermined. Germline V lookup: CDR1 SGHNT, CDR2 YYREEE (reference sequence). V lost 4 bases and J lost 1, with 14 bases in between. The CDR3 extends over 16 amino acids. The DNA for the CDR3 is TGTGCCAGCAGCATGGCGGAAACAGTGAACACCGGGGAGCTGTTTTTT. Translating gives CASSMAETVNTGELFF.

J is TRBJ2-2 and V is TRBV19, with D possibly TRBD1 on 6 matching bases. V was clipped by 5 bases and J by 4 bases, with 11 bases between them. There are 14 residues in the CDR3. Germline CDR1 reads LNHDA; CDR2 reads SQIVND (reference sequence). The CDR3 here is CASSSKDSTGELFF. CDR3 DNA sequence: TGTGCCAGTAGTTCGAAGGACAGCACCGGGGAGCTGTTTTTT.

The chain has TRBV18 and TRBJ2-6, with D tentatively TRBD1 (5 bases). Between the trimmed V and J ends, which lost 3 bases and 1 base, there was a span of 10 bases. The germline gives CDR1 KGHSH, CDR2 LQKENI. The CDR3 has 16 amino acids. In DNA form, the CDR3 reads TGTGCCAGCTCACCGGCAGGGTTGTCTGGGGCCAACGTCCTGACTTTC. It translates to CASSPAGLSGANVLTF.

CDR3 nucleotides: TGCAGCGTTGAAGGGGCAGGGTCTAACTATGGCTACACCTTC. Translation: CSVEGAGSNYGYTF. The chain links TRBV29-1 to TRBJ1-2; the D gene is possibly TRBD1 (5 bases). CDR1 and CDR2 (germline): SQVTM, ANQGSEA. Trimming pared 1 base from V and 0 bases from J, leaving 9 bases between. This CDR3 has 14 residues.

The chain is built from TRBV9 and TRBJ2-2; 12 bases are a match to TRBD2. Germline V gives CDR1 SGDLS, CDR2 YYNGEE. J gave up 6 bases and V 0 bases, and 3 bases lay outside the gene matches. This CDR3 has 16 residues. This CDR3 reads CASSVEASGGAGELFF. CDR3 in DNA: TGTGCCAGCAGCGTAGAGGCTAGCGGGGGGGCCGGGGAGCTGTTTTTT.

J is TRBJ1-3 and V is TRBV29-1; D uncertain. Germline assignment: CDR1 SQVTM and CDR2 ANQGSEA. V gave up 5 bases and J gave up 8 bases, with 10 bases separating them. This CDR3 comprises 11 residues. In nucleotides, the CDR3 is TGCAGCGTTTTTAGCGCGGACACCATATATTTT. It codes for CSVFSADTIYF.

This clone was counted between two and nine times. This rearrangement joins TRBV19 to TRBJ1-1; D not resolved. CDR1 and CDR2 from the germline V gene are LNHDA and SQIVND (reference sequence). V dropped 3 bases and J dropped 4 bases, with 15 bases sitting between them. The CDR3 consists of 15 residues. This chain's CDR3 is CASSMGAASATEAFF. The CDR3 DNA sequence: TGTGCCAGTAGTATGGGAGCTGCCTCGGCCACTGAAGCTTTCTTT.

This chain connects TRBV2 to TRBJ1-2; 9 bases are a match to TRBD1. The germline CDR1 and CDR2 sequences are SNHLY and FYNNEI. The CDR3 spans 14 residues. V trimming: 6 bases; J trimming: 4 bases; junction bases outside the gene matches: 6. CDR3: CASRPGQGTYGYTF. The CDR3 nucleotides are TGTGCCAGCAGACCGGGACAGGGAACCTATGGCTACACCTTC.

The V call is TRBV28, the J call TRBJ2-7, with 7 bases aligning to TRBD1. The CDR3 consists of 13 residues. After removal of 3 bases from V and 10 bases from J, the junction contained 9 bases not matched to a gene. Germline V gene lookup returns CDR1 MDHEN and CDR2 SYDVKM. The CDR3 sequence is CASSFSDRSLQYF. DNA for the CDR3: TGTGCCAGCAGTTTTTCGGACAGGTCATTACAGTACTTC.

This chain connects TRBV2 to TRBJ1-6; 9 bases are a match to TRBD1. V lost 6 bases to trimming and J lost 9 bases; unmatched junction nucleotides: 6. The CDR3 totals 14 residues. CDR1 and CDR2 from the germline V gene are SNHLY and FYNNEI. This CDR3 is CASSDTTGGSPLHF. As DNA, the CDR3 is TGTGCCAGCAGCGATACGACAGGGGGTTCACCCCTCCACTTT.

There are a few counts of this clone. The V and J genes are TRBV6-5 and TRBJ2-1, with 11 bases matching TRBD1. Per germline, CDR1 MNHEY and CDR2 SVGAGI. CDR3 length: 15 amino acids. The J segment lost 8 bases and the V segment lost 3 bases, leaving 6 bases of the junction unmatched. The CDR3 bases are TGTGCCAGCAGTTATTTGGACAGGGGGCGGGATGAGCAGTTCTTC. The encoded protein is CASSYLDRGRDEQFF.

V usage is TRBV28 and J usage is TRBJ1-1; 8 nucleotides line up with TRBD1. Per the germline V gene, CDR1 is MDHEN and CDR2 is SYDVKM. This CDR3 comprises 15 residues. Germline trimming cut 8 bases from V and 10 bases from J; bases unmatched to any gene: 18. Written as DNA, the CDR3 is TGTGCCAGCCCGTTGACCGGGACAGGCACTGAAGGAGCTTTCTTT. Encoded protein: CASPLTGTGTEGAFF.

There are a few counts of this clone. The sample has other DNA sequences that encode this CDR3 too. V and J are TRBV19 and TRBJ1-5; 9 nucleotides line up with TRBD1. The CDR3 is made up of 15 amino acids. Germline V lookup: CDR1 LNHDA, CDR2 SQIVND (reference sequence). The V gene end was trimmed by 4 bases and the J gene end by 6 bases; junction bases not matched to a gene: 7. CDR3 nucleotide sequence: TGTGCCAGTAGTACTCCGGGACAGGGTGGTCAGCCCCAGCATTTT. It translates to CASSTPGQGGQPQHF.

The chain combines TRBV28 with TRBJ2-7, with D possibly TRBD1 on 6 matching bases. Germline V gene lookup returns CDR1 MDHEN and CDR2 SYDVKM. Trimming stripped 6 bases from V and 5 bases from J, with 17 bases between. The CDR3 contains 14 residues. In DNA form, the CDR3 reads TGTGCCAGCAGGACGGTGGGGGCGCTGGACGAGCAGTACTTC. It encodes CASRTVGALDEQYF.

This clone turned up a few times. The gene calls are TRBV7-6 and TRBJ2-3; a possible D gene is TRBD2 (7 bases). Trimming took 5 bases from V and 6 from J, leaving 15 bases between them. Germline CDR1 and CDR2: SGHVS and FNYEAQ. The CDR3 length is 14 residues. Here the CDR3 reads CASSRGGVYDTQYF. CDR3 nucleotide sequence: TGTGCCAGCAGCCGAGGGGGGGTCTACGATACGCAGTATTTT.

This clone was seen more than once but under ten times. The V gene is TRBV5-1, the J gene TRBJ2-1; 10 bases fit TRBD2. The junction had 18 bases not matched to a gene; V was cut back by 3 bases and J by 0 bases. CDR1 and CDR2 (germline): SGHRS, YFSETQ. The CDR3 spans 21 residues. CDR3 sequence reads: CASSSPGSGGASLSSYNEQFF. The CDR3 bases are TGCGCCAGCAGCTCCCCTGGGAGCGGGGGGGCCTCCTTGAGCTCCTACAATGAGCAGTTCTTC.

The table lists this clone with a few counts. V usage is TRBV25-1 and J usage is TRBJ1-5; D perhaps matches TRBD1 (6 bases). The CDR3 has 15 residues. Between the trimmed V and J ends, which lost 1 base and 3 bases, there was a span of 10 bases. Germline V CDR1 and CDR2: MGHDK, SYGVNS. The CDR3 region is CASSESGTINQPQHF. CDR3 DNA: TGTGCCAGCAGTGAATCCGGGACAATCAATCAGCCCCAGCATTTT.

This clone was seen more than once but under ten times. The V and J genes are TRBV30 and TRBJ1-1, with D uncertain. Deletions cut 4 bases from V and 4 bases from J, with 16 bases between. The CDR3 has 14 residues. Germline assignment: CDR1 GTSNPN and CDR2 SVGIG (reference sequence). The CDR3 spells CAWIGPQRSTEAFF. Here the CDR3 DNA reads TGTGCCTGGATCGGTCCTCAAAGGAGCACTGAAGCTTTCTTT.

This clone was observed a handful of times. The chain employs TRBV19 and TRBJ2-3; TRBD2 matches 11 bases. CDR1 LNHDA and CDR2 SQIVND come from the germline V gene (reference sequence). The trim removed 10 bases at V and 0 bases at J, leaving 3 bases unmatched. CDR3 length: 14 amino acids. The CDR3: CATRTSGSTDTQYF. As DNA, the CDR3 is TGTGCCACGAGGACTAGCGGGAGCACAGATACGCAGTATTTT. Full variable domain (missing parts from reference TRBV19 and TRBJ2-3): DGGITQSPKYLFRKEGQNVTLSCEQNLNHDAMYWYRQDPGQGLRLIYYSQIVNDFQKGDIAEGYSVSREKKESFPLTVTSAQKNPTAFYLCATRTSGSTDTQYFGPGTRLTVL.

In this sample, this clone turned up a few times. The chain uses TRBV19 and TRBJ1-5; possibly TRBD1 for D (5 bases). The CDR3 is 15 amino acids. Germline values: CDR1 LNHDA, CDR2 SQIVND (reference sequence). Trimming pared 7 bases from V and 0 bases from J, leaving 13 bases between. For the CDR3, the DNA is TGTGCCAGTAAAAGGGGCCAGGGTAGCAATCAGCCCCAGCATTTT. This encodes CASKRGQGSNQPQHF. The variable domain in full, with the rest retrieved from reference TRBV19 and TRBJ1-5, is DGGITQSPKYLFRKEGQNVTLSCEQNLNHDAMYWYRQDPGQGLRLIYYSQIVNDFQKGDIAEGYSVSREKKESFPLTVTSAQKNPTAFYLCASKRGQGSNQPQHFGDGTRLSIL.